The entry that follows covers one T cell receptor (beta chain) sequence. What it binds is not known. V lost 5 bases and J lost 5; bases outside the gene matches: 9. The V gene's germline CDR1 is SGHAT and CDR2 FQNNGV. The CDR3 consists of 16 residues. This sample was taken from a study of T cell repertoires and HLA-DP antigens. Background on the study: In vitro CD4+ alloreactivity was against HeLa-presented HLA-DP.

Amplification used primers for 54 TRBV and 13 TRBJ segments. The data were produced by immunoSEQ multiplex PCR, yet TCRdb's version contains in-frame clones alone and is incomplete. The data contain fewer than 95,000 clones, approximately 89% of them seen just once; the ten biggest clones take up 1.5% to 2%. Findings and limits, study-wide: Average cumulative frequency of previously undetected clones was 36.3% against one allele and 45% to 65% against the other.

The sequenced sample consisted of CD4+ T cells from PBMCs. The chain couples TRBV11-2 to TRBJ1-3; 10 nucleotides match TRBD1. The sequence was collected from a middle-aged man in good health and CMV-seronegative. The CDR3 loop reads CASSITTGGGRNTIYF. The CDR3 DNA is TGTGCCAGCAGCATCACGACAGGGGGCGGGCGAAACACCATATATTTT.